These 13 T cell receptor beta chains came from one sample sequenced in a study of cytotoxic CD8 clonotypes in ibrutinib-treated CLL. Assay used: immunoSEQ multiplex PCR; TCRdb lists only in-frame clones, some missing. The sample has approximately 190,000 clones, 70% seen once; the top ten hold approximately 6%. The sequencing used PBMCs, collected after 12 months of ibrutinib treatment. Every receptor here comes from a human donor with chronic lymphocytic leukemia.

This chain connects TRBV2 to TRBJ1-1; perhaps TRBD1 as D (6 bases). Germline V CDR1 and CDR2: SNHLY, FYNNEI. The length of the CDR3 is 14 residues. Trimming stripped 5 bases from V and 1 base from J, with 11 bases between. The CDR3 bases are TGTGCCAGCAGTAAGACAGGAACGAACACTGAAGCTTTCTTT. Translated: CASSKTGTNTEAFF.

The rearrangement uses TRBV5-1 and TRBJ1-3; a possible D gene is TRBD1 (5 bases). Germline V gene lookup returns CDR1 SGHRS and CDR2 YFSETQ. This CDR3 is 15 amino acids long. Trimming stripped 0 bases from V and 1 base from J, with 8 bases between. The CDR3 protein is CASSLVTGSGNTIYF. As DNA, the CDR3 is TGCGCCAGCAGCTTGGTAACAGGTTCTGGAAACACCATATATTTT.

The chain employs TRBV19 and TRBJ2-7, with 7 bases fitting TRBD2. The germline V gene has CDR1 LNHDA and CDR2 SQIVND (reference sequence). CDR3 length equals 16 residues. The trim removed 1 base at V and 1 base at J, leaving 7 bases unmatched. CDR3 amino acids: CASSIVRAGRSYEQYF. In DNA, the CDR3 is TGTGCCAGTAGTATAGTCCGAGCGGGAAGATCCTACGAGCAGTACTTC.

In DNA form, the CDR3 reads TGCGCCAGCAGAACAGCAACTAATGAAAAACTGTTTTTT. Amino acid sequence: CASRTATNEKLFF. The rearrangement uses TRBV10-2 and TRBJ1-4; unclear D gene. V lost 6 bases and J 0 bases, leaving 5 bases between the germline ends. CDR3 length equals 13 residues. Germline CDR1 reads WSHSY; CDR2 reads SAAADI.

The chain carries TRBV6-5 and TRBJ1-5; D gene unclear. CDR3 length equals 14 residues. Germline CDR1 reads MNHEY; CDR2 reads SVGAGI. Trimming removed 6 bases from V and 0 bases from J, with 9 bases in between. This CDR3 reads CASRGTYSNQPQHF. The DNA of the CDR3 is TGTGCCAGCAGGGGTACCTATAGCAATCAGCCCCAGCATTTT.

The V call is TRBV6-6, the J call TRBJ2-6, with unresolved D. Germline CDR1 is MNHNY and CDR2 is SVGAGI (reference sequence). Trimming cost V 5 bases and J 2 bases, with 7 bases left between them. The CDR3 consists of 14 residues. Here the CDR3 reads CASSGTTGANVLTF. The CDR3 DNA reads as TGTGCCAGCAGTGGTACTACTGGGGCCAACGTCCTGACTTTC.

The rearrangement joins TRBV5-1 to TRBJ2-7; D gene uncertain. Germline CDR1 reads SGHRS; CDR2 reads YFSETQ. With 0 bases removed from V and 1 base from J, the gap between germline ends came to 11 bases. This CDR3 region has 15 residues. CDR3 region: CASSLGHDVSYEQYF. DNA for the CDR3: TGCGCCAGCAGCTTGGGCCACGACGTATCCTACGAGCAGTACTTC.

This clone was counted only a few times. This chain links TRBV5-1 with TRBJ2-1, with D uncertain. Germline V gives CDR1 SGHRS, CDR2 YFSETQ. The ends were cut back, 4 bases at V and 10 bases at J, with 15 bases in the middle. The length of the CDR3 is 13 residues. The CDR3 region has the DNA TGCGCCAGCAGCCCATTCCATGGCGCAGAGCAGTTCTTC. Residues: CASSPFHGAEQFF.

This chain uses TRBV30 with TRBJ1-2; a weak D match, TRBD1 (5 bases). The CDR3 runs 16 residues. Germline values: CDR1 GTSNPN, CDR2 SVGIG (reference sequence). Trimming took off 0 bases at V and 5 bases at J, with 19 bases between the two ends. CDR3 in amino acids: CAWSVGGVRGQYGYTF. The CDR3 DNA reads as TGTGCCTGGAGTGTGGGAGGGGTGAGGGGCCAATATGGCTACACCTTC.

This chain joins TRBV10-3 and TRBJ2-7, with 8 nucleotides matching TRBD2. Per the germline V gene, CDR1 is ENHRY and CDR2 is SYGVKD. Unmatched junction bases numbered 20, after V lost 10 bases and J lost 0 bases. The CDR3 has 18 amino acids. The CDR3 is CATREGGGLYGSSYEQYF. The CDR3 bases are TGTGCCACCAGGGAGGGCGGGGGGCTATACGGGAGCTCCTACGAGCAGTACTTC.

The chain joins TRBV7-2 to TRBJ1-1; a possible D gene is TRBD1 (5 bases). The CDR3 loop spans 13 amino acids. Between the trimmed V and J ends, which lost 4 bases and 1 base, there was a span of 7 bases. Germline V gene lookup returns CDR1 SGHTA and CDR2 FQGNSA. The CDR3 nucleotides are TGTGCCAGCAGCTCCACAGGGAACACTGAAGCTTTCTTT. Protein product: CASSSTGNTEAFF.

This sequence joins TRBV6-6 and TRBJ2-3; 8 bases are shared with TRBD1. CDR1 is MNHNY and CDR2 is SVGAGI in the germline V gene (reference sequence). The ends lost 4 bases at V and 4 bases at J; junction bases unmatched: 10. This CDR3 has 16 residues. In DNA, the CDR3 is TGTGCCAGCAGTTCCCCTTCCAGGGGGCAGGCAGATACGCAGTATTTT. It codes for CASSSPSRGQADTQYF.

The V call is TRBV5-6, the J call TRBJ1-2; TRBD1 matches 7 bases. The CDR3 is 12 amino acids. With 5 bases clipped from V and 5 bases from J, the junction kept 3 bases outside the gene matches. The V gene's germline CDR1 is SGHDT and CDR2 YYEEEE. Here the CDR3 reads CASSSTGYGYTF. In DNA, the CDR3 is TGTGCCAGCAGTTCGACAGGGTATGGCTACACCTTC.